A selection of T cell receptor beta chains follows, all from one sample in a study of molecular identifiers for immune sequencing clone quantification. A single record per CDR3 protein comes from TCRdb applying MiXCR to the PCR reads. The repertoire holds about 510,000 distinct CDR3 sequences, with roughly 23% as singletons. The sequencing input was naive CD8+ T cells from blood, with Jurkat cell RNA spiked in. The origin of the receptors is a human donor in good health. Some libraries in this study had Jurkat cell RNA spiked in. Both conserved end residues are part of each CDR3. D genes are given only for firm matches. Clone size is not always given. Where it is, it says once, few, many or a class for expanded clones.

many | - | TRBJ1-5 | TRBV6-2/TRBV6-3 | CASSAGISQPQHF | TGTGCCAGCAGCGCAGGGATCTCTCAGCCCCAGCATTTT
many | - | TRBJ2-7 | TRBV20-1 | CSARDPRGGGLEQYF | TGCAGTGCTAGAGATCCGCGGGGAGGGGGCCTCGAGCAGTACTTC
- | TRBD2 | TRBJ2-7 | TRBV28 | CASSFRGTTSYEQYF | TGTGCCAGCAGTTTTCGTGGGACTACGTCCTACGAGCAGTACTTC
- | - | TRBJ1-4 | TRBV6-6 | CASSYYGTVTNEKLFF | TGTGCCAGCAGTTACTACGGGACGGTGACTAATGAAAAACTGTTTTTT
- | TRBD2 | TRBJ2-7 | TRBV7-8 | CASSFERGTYEQYF | TGTGCCAGCAGCTTTGAGCGGGGGACTTACGAGCAGTACTTC
- | - | TRBJ2-7 | TRBV10-3 | CAISAMDSYEQYF | TGTGCCATCAGTGCGATGGACAGCTACGAGCAGTACTTC
- | TRBD2 | TRBJ2-1 | TRBV7-8 | CASSLASGGLNEQFF | TGTGCCAGCAGCTTGGCTAGCGGGGGGTTAAATGAGCAGTTCTTC
many | TRBD1 | TRBJ1-2 | TRBV29-1 | CSVEGAIGTGIRGYTF | TGCAGCGTTGAAGGAGCCATCGGGACAGGGATCCGCGGCTACACCTTC
few | - | TRBJ2-5 | TRBV19 | CASRSGPQETQYF | TGTGCCAGTAGGAGCGGTCCCCAAGAGACCCAGTACTTC
- | - | TRBJ2-7 | TRBV4-1 | CASSQERGWIEQYF | TGCGCCAGCAGCCAAGAGAGGGGCTGGATCGAGCAGTACTTC
- | - | TRBJ1-2 | TRBV27 | CASSLSKDSINYGYTF | TGTGCCAGCAGTCTAAGCAAGGACAGTATTAACTATGGCTACACCTTC
- | - | TRBJ2-2 | TRBV19 | CASSSRRLTLDTGELFF | TGTGCCAGTAGTTCGCGCCGATTAACCCTAGACACCGGGGAGCTGTTTTTT
many | - | TRBJ2-7 | TRBV20-1 | CSGNDFAYEQYF | TGCAGTGGAAACGACTTCGCCTACGAGCAGTACTTC
many | - | TRBJ1-1 | TRBV7-9 | CASSLASGTDTEAFF | TGTGCCAGCAGCTTAGCTTCCGGGACGGACACTGAAGCTTTCTTT
many | TRBD1 | TRBJ2-7 | TRBV4-1 | CASSQSGQGFYEQYF | TGCGCCAGCAGCCAATCGGGACAGGGTTTCTACGAGCAGTACTTC
few | - | TRBJ2-7 | TRBV5-6 | CASSLRQSYEQYF | TGTGCCAGCAGCCTTCGACAAAGCTACGAGCAGTACTTC
few | TRBD1 | TRBJ2-7 | TRBV15 | CATSETGGYLEQYF | TGTGCCACCAGCGAGACAGGGGGCTATCTCGAGCAGTACTTC
many | TRBD1 | TRBJ1-1 | TRBV12-3/TRBV12-4 | CASSFLRDSMNTEAFF | TGTGCCAGCAGTTTCCTCCGGGACAGCATGAACACTGAAGCTTTCTTT
few | - | TRBJ1-1 | TRBV19 | CASSIGWVNTEAFF | TGTGCCAGTAGTATTGGATGGGTAAACACTGAAGCTTTCTTT
few | TRBD1 | TRBJ1-4 | TRBV7-9 | CASSLRDRGLNEKLFF | TGTGCCAGCAGCTTACGGGACAGGGGCCTTAATGAAAAACTGTTTTTT
many | - | TRBJ2-7 | TRBV20-1 | CSARDLSIRSSYEQYF | TGCAGTGCTAGAGACCTGAGCATTAGGAGCTCCTACGAGCAGTACTTC
many | - | TRBJ2-7 | TRBV7-2 | CASSLGTAGEQYF | TGTGCCAGCAGCTTGGGGACTGCGGGCGAGCAGTACTTC
few | - | TRBJ2-3 | TRBV19 | CASSTPSGLASTDTQYF | TGTGCCAGTAGTACACCAAGCGGGCTCGCTAGCACAGATACGCAGTATTTT
many | TRBD1 | TRBJ1-1 | TRBV6-5 | CASIATWTGTNTEAFF | TGTGCCAGCATCGCAACCTGGACAGGGACGAACACTGAAGCTTTCTTT
many | - | TRBJ1-1 | TRBV13 | CASSLEGQEAFF | TGTGCCAGCAGCTTAGAGGGTCAGGAAGCTTTCTTT
many | - | TRBJ1-2 | TRBV30 | CAWNPIYTMGYTF | TGTGCCTGGAACCCCATATATACCATGGGCTACACCTTC
few | - | TRBJ2-7 | TRBV19 | CASSIVPYEQYF | TGTGCCAGTAGTATAGTGCCCTACGAGCAGTACTTC
many | TRBD1 | TRBJ2-3 | TRBV28 | CASKQTGGWTDTQYF | TGTGCCAGCAAGCAGACAGGGGGCTGGACAGATACGCAGTATTTT
many | - | TRBJ1-2 | TRBV18 | CASSQRDTYYGYTF | TGTGCCAGCTCACAACGGGACACCTACTATGGCTACACCTTC
- | - | TRBJ2-5 | TRBV12-5 | CASGLGSTGSWQETQYF | TGTGCTAGTGGTTTGGGCTCAACAGGGTCTTGGCAAGAGACCCAGTACTTC
- | - | TRBJ1-1 | TRBV11-2 | CASSEYKLEAFF | TGTGCCAGCAGCGAATACAAACTGGAAGCTTTCTTT
many | TRBD1 | TRBJ1-6 | TRBV7-2 | CASSLGQAYNSPLHF | TGTGCCAGCAGCTTGGGACAGGCTTATAATTCACCCCTCCACTTT
- | - | TRBJ1-1 | TRBV18 | CASPPPISGGVKNTEAFF | TGTGCCAGCCCACCACCGATAAGTGGGGGCGTAAAGAACACTGAAGCTTTCTTT
- | - | TRBJ1-1 | TRBV28 | CASSFWAAGTEAFF | TGTGCCAGCAGTTTCTGGGCGGCGGGTACTGAAGCTTTCTTT
- | - | TRBJ1-2 | TRBV7-9 | CASSSIGGNYGYTF | TGTGCCAGCAGCTCCATCGGAGGCAACTATGGCTACACCTTC
many | - | TRBJ1-6 | TRBV28 | CASSLPGRSIYNSPLHF | TGTGCCAGCAGCCTACCGGGACGGTCCATCTATAATTCACCCCTCCACTTT
many | - | TRBJ1-1 | TRBV4-1 | CASSQDWGINTEAFF | TGCGCCAGCAGCCAAGATTGGGGGATCAACACTGAAGCTTTCTTT
- | - | TRBJ2-1 | TRBV11-2 | CASSLVPGYAGSYNEQFF | TGTGCCAGCAGCTTAGTTCCGGGTTATGCCGGCTCCTACAATGAGCAGTTCTTC
many | - | TRBJ2-3 | TRBV5-1 | CASSSWISADTQYF | TGCGCCAGCAGCTCCTGGATTTCTGCAGATACGCAGTATTTT
many | - | TRBJ1-1 | TRBV5-1 | CASRPWGASMNTEAFF | TGCGCCAGCAGGCCCTGGGGGGCCAGCATGAACACTGAAGCTTTCTTT
many | - | TRBJ2-1 | TRBV7-8 | CASSLTPGTYNEQFF | TGTGCCAGCAGCTTAACACCCGGGACCTACAATGAGCAGTTCTTC
- | - | TRBJ2-1 | TRBV20-1 | CSARDLGRAYINEQFF | TGCAGTGCTAGAGATCTGGGAAGGGCATACATCAATGAGCAGTTCTTC
few | TRBD1 | TRBJ2-6 | TRBV20-1 | CSARTGGFSGANVLTF | TGCAGTGCAAGGACAGGGGGTTTCTCTGGGGCCAACGTCCTGACTTTC
many | - | TRBJ2-2 | TRBV27 | CASSYRQGVGELFF | TGTGCCAGCAGTTATCGCCAGGGAGTCGGGGAGCTGTTTTTT
- | - | TRBJ2-6 | TRBV9 | CASSVGRDNSGANVLTF | TGTGCCAGCAGCGTAGGCAGGGATAACTCTGGGGCCAACGTCCTGACTTTC
many | - | TRBJ2-7 | TRBV5-4 | CASSLDTSPEQYF | TGTGCCAGCAGCTTGGACACTTCCCCCGAGCAGTACTTC
- | - | TRBJ2-5 | TRBV7-9 | CASSTQGPQETQYF | TGTGCCAGCAGCACACAGGGACCCCAAGAGACCCAGTACTTC
few | - | TRBJ2-1 | TRBV29-1 | CSVEFGGRVINVNEQFF | TGCAGCGTTGAATTCGGGGGGCGCGTGATCAATGTCAATGAGCAGTTCTTC
- | TRBD2 | TRBJ2-7 | TRBV2 | CASSEELAGGYEQYF | TGTGCCAGCAGTGAAGAACTAGCGGGAGGCTACGAGCAGTACTTC
once | - | TRBJ2-4 | TRBV19 | CASSFEPRGSKNIQYF | TGTGCCAGTAGTTTTGAGCCCAGGGGATCCAAAAACATTCAGTACTTC
few | - | TRBJ2-7 | TRBV19 | CASSSTWPASYEQYF | TGTGCCAGTAGTTCAACATGGCCCGCCTCCTACGAGCAGTACTTC
many | - | TRBJ2-3 | TRBV7-9 | CASSLPGDTQYF | TGTGCCAGCAGCTTACCCGGGGATACGCAGTATTTT